Here is one T cell receptor (beta chain) with its context. Extractions gave at least 5.5 micrograms of total RNA per sample. Alongside a J-beta primer mix, a sample-barcoded 5' primer served in a second PCR lasting roughly 7 to 11 cycles. TCRdb re-called the 5' RACE reads through MiXCR, storing one row per CDR3 protein. The sample yields over 1,500,000 distinct CDR3 sequences, around half seen once. These data are taken from a study of blood T cells in healthy people across ages. Overall study: With template switching, about one barcoded beta molecule was captured per two T cells.

CDR3 size: 14 residues. V lost 3 bases to trimming and J lost 5 bases, with 13 bases between them. Germline CDR1 is SGHTA and CDR2 is FQGNSA. V and J are TRBV7-2 and TRBJ2-5; D is perhaps TRBD2 (5 bases). The clonotype originates from a woman aged 35 to 49 in good health. Sequencing input: blood. The CDR3 is CASSFGLTGETQYF. CDR3 coding DNA: TGTGCCAGCAGCTTCGGCCTAACGGGGGAGACCCAGTACTTC.